These T cell receptor beta chains were read from a single sample in a study of shared clonotypes between healthy human individuals. Sequencing used immunoSEQ multiplex PCR; TCRdb keeps in-frame clones, though not all of them. In the table there are about 1.5 million clones, nearly 99% of which are singletons. The sequenced material came from naive CD4+ T cells sorted from blood. The receptors were gathered from a man between 25 and 39 years old in good health. Both conserved end residues are part of each CDR3. D genes are given only for firm matches. A clone size is listed for some rows: how often the clone was seen (once, few, many), or a class if it is expanded.

J gene	clone size	V gene	D gene	CDR3 protein	CDR3 DNA
TRBJ2-7	NA	TRBV7-2	TRBD2	CASSLMVGGAYYEQYF	TGTGCCAGCAGCTTAATGGTGGGAGGGGCCTACTACGAGCAGTACTTC
TRBJ1-5	NA	TRBV6-5	NA	CASSYDVNQPQHF	TGTGCCAGCAGTTACGACGTAAATCAGCCCCAGCATTTT
TRBJ2-1	NA	TRBV9	NA	CASSAASGTSIHEQFF	TGTGCCAGCAGCGCAGCCTCCGGGACTTCTATCCATGAGCAGTTCTTC
TRBJ1-2	NA	TRBV5-1	TRBD1	CASSLVPPDRGKGGYGYTF	TGCGCCAGCAGCTTGGTACCTCCGGACAGGGGAAAAGGGGGGTATGGCTACACCTTC
TRBJ2-2	NA	TRBV6-6	NA	CASSSLGSGELFF	TGTGCCAGCAGTTCGCTGGGCAGCGGGGAGCTGTTTTTT
TRBJ1-1	NA	TRBV11-3	TRBD1	CASSLGTAMNTEAFF	TGTGCCAGCAGCTTGGGGACAGCCATGAACACTGAAGCTTTCTTT
TRBJ2-7	NA	TRBV4-2	TRBD2	CASSQDRDYQQYF	TGTGCCAGCAGCCAAGACCGGGACTACCAGCAGTACTTC
TRBJ2-3	NA	TRBV5-4	NA	CASSLKAFTTDTQYF	TGTGCCAGCAGCTTAAAAGCCTTCACAACAGATACGCAGTATTTT
TRBJ1-5	NA	TRBV11-2	NA	CASSLDRGFNQPQHF	TGTGCCAGCAGCTTAGATCGGGGGTTCAATCAGCCCCAGCATTTT
TRBJ1-3	NA	TRBV4-2	NA	CASSQRTGNTIYF	TGTGCCAGCAGCCAACGCACTGGAAACACCATATATTTT
TRBJ1-2	NA	TRBV28	NA	CASSLEPRDSGYTF	TGTGCCAGCAGTTTAGAACCTCGGGACTCGGGCTACACCTTC
TRBJ1-2	NA	TRBV29-1	NA	CSVENQHRNNGYTF	TGCAGCGTTGAAAACCAACATCGGAACAATGGCTACACCTTC
TRBJ2-7	NA	TRBV18	NA	CASSPPGSSYEQYF	TGTGCCAGCTCACCACCAGGCAGCTCCTACGAGCAGTACTTC
TRBJ2-3	NA	TRBV6-1	NA	CAATNQFTDTQYF	TGTGCCGCAACGAACCAGTTCACAGATACGCAGTATTTT
TRBJ1-1	NA	TRBV5-1	TRBD1	CASSTPGQGDTEAFF	TGCGCCAGCAGCACCCCGGGACAGGGGGACACTGAAGCTTTCTTT
TRBJ2-1	NA	TRBV13	NA	CASSSEYNEQFF	TGTGCCAGCAGCTCGGAGTACAATGAGCAGTTCTTC
TRBJ2-1	once	TRBV29-1	TRBD2	CSVEEIAGVSNEQFF	TGCAGCGTTGAAGAGATAGCGGGAGTCTCTAATGAGCAGTTCTTC
TRBJ2-2	NA	TRBV7-2	NA	CASSRDTNTGELFF	TGTGCCAGCAGCCGAGACACGAACACCGGGGAGCTGTTTTTT
TRBJ1-1	NA	TRBV5-1	TRBD1	CASSPLGTDGFF	TGCGCCAGCAGCCCGTTGGGGACAGATGGTTTCTTT
TRBJ2-1	NA	TRBV27	TRBD2	CASSLSTLAAHNEQFF	TGTGCCAGCAGTTTATCGACCCTAGCGGCTCACAATGAGCAGTTCTTC
TRBJ2-7	NA	TRBV9	NA	CASSVGPRLEQYF	TGTGCCAGCAGCGTAGGCCCCAGGTTGGAGCAGTACTTC
TRBJ2-1	NA	TRBV19	NA	CASSIAQVPLRYNEQFF	TGTGCCAGTAGTATAGCCCAGGTGCCGTTGAGGTACAATGAGCAGTTCTTC
TRBJ2-7	NA	TRBV30	NA	CAWSVPRIERGNSYEQYF	TGTGCCTGGAGTGTACCGCGTATAGAAAGAGGGAACTCCTACGAGCAGTACTTC
TRBJ1-2	NA	TRBV28	TRBD1	CASSEQGHYGYTF	TGTGCCAGCAGTGAACAGGGGCATTATGGCTACACCTTC
TRBJ1-2	NA	TRBV6-1	TRBD1	CASSPQGALSYGYTF	TGTGCCAGCAGTCCTCAGGGGGCGTTAAGCTATGGCTACACCTTC
TRBJ1-4	NA	TRBV14	NA	CASSRGGGEKLFF	TGTGCCAGCAGCCGGGGCGGGGGAGAAAAACTGTTTTTT
TRBJ2-1	NA	TRBV15	NA	CATSSHPDSYNEQFF	TGTGCCACCAGCTCTCATCCGGACAGTTACAATGAGCAGTTCTTC
TRBJ2-3	NA	TRBV5-1	NA	CASRQWGASDTQYF	TGCGCCAGCAGGCAGTGGGGGGCTTCGGATACGCAGTATTTT
TRBJ2-2	NA	TRBV7-2	NA	CASSWRASGELFF	TGTGCCAGCAGCTGGAGGGCCTCCGGGGAGCTGTTTTTT
TRBJ2-5	NA	TRBV28	NA	CASSLGRADGGETQYF	TGTGCCAGCAGTTTAGGCCGGGCCGACGGCGGGGAGACCCAGTACTTC
TRBJ2-6	NA	TRBV18	NA	CASSPILTAGANVLTF	TGTGCCAGCTCACCGATTTTAACTGCTGGGGCCAACGTCCTGACTTTC
TRBJ1-2	NA	TRBV19	NA	CASSIIVPGGYTF	TGTGCCAGTAGTATAATCGTTCCAGGCGGCTACACCTTC